These 2 T cell receptor beta chains came from one sample sequenced in a study of cytomegalovirus exposure and HLA in healthy donors. The PCR used 60 Vbeta and 13 Jbeta primers. Generated by immunoSEQ multiplex PCR, the TCRdb table keeps only in-frame clones and is missing some. The sample carries approximately 100,000 clones, more than 60% recorded once. Sequencing was done on a sample of PBMCs. These receptor sequences come from a woman under 30 in good health and CMV-seropositive.

V gene TRBV29-1 combines with J gene TRBJ2-5; 7 bases match TRBD2. Matching the DNA end better, TRBJ2-7 makes the J call doubtful. CDR1 is SQVTM and CDR2 is ANQGSEA in the germline V gene. The CDR3 sequence is 14 residues long. CDR3: CSVGYLAASYEQYF. In DNA form, the CDR3 reads TGCAGCGTTGGGTACCTAGCGGCGTCCTACGAGCAGTACTTC.

Regarding this clone: In the same sample, other DNA sequences code for this CDR3. This chain joins TRBV30 and TRBJ1-3; weak D call: TRBD1 (6 bases). Deletions cut 2 bases from V and 4 bases from J, with 9 bases between. The CDR3 is made up of 13 amino acids. Germline loops: CDR1 GTSNPN, CDR2 SVGIG (reference sequence). The CDR3 sequence is CAWSPGTGNTIYF. The CDR3 nucleotides read TGTGCCTGGAGTCCCGGGACAGGAAACACCATATATTTT. Drawing the rest from reference TRBV30 and TRBJ1-3, the complete variable domain is SQTIHQWPATLVQPVGSPLSLECTVEGTSNPNLYWYRQAAGRGLQLLFYSVGIGQISSEVPQNLSASRPQDRQFILSSKKLLLSDSGFYLCAWSPGTGNTIYFGEGSWLTVV.